These T cell receptor beta chains were read from a single sample in a study of immune characterization of retroperitoneal liposarcoma. TCRdb processed the PCR reads anew with MiXCR; each CDR3 protein has one entry. The sample shows roughly 11,000 distinct CDR3 sequences, around 26% of them seen only once. The sequencing sample was made of tumor tissue. The receptors derive from a female donor with retroperitoneal liposarcoma. The CDR3 runs from the conserved cysteine through the conserved F or W. D genes are given only for firm matches. A row's size may be missing; if present it is once, few, many or a size class.

j_gene | d_gene | abundance | v_gene | CDR3aa | CDR3nt
TRBJ2-1 | - | - | TRBV11-3 | CASSLGGQTVEQFF | TGTGCCAGCAGCTTAGGGGGGCAGACCGTCGAGCAGTTCTTC
TRBJ2-3 | - | - | TRBV10-1 | CASSRGFTDTQYF | TGCGCCAGCAGCAGGGGTTTCACAGATACGCAGTATTTT
TRBJ2-1 | - | few | TRBV11-3 | CASSFVGDEQFF | TGTGCCAGCAGCTTTGTCGGGGACGAGCAGTTCTTC
TRBJ1-1 | TRBD1 | - | TRBV6-1 | CASSADRGTEAFF | TGTGCCAGCAGTGCCGACAGGGGCACTGAAGCTTTCTTT
TRBJ2-1 | - | - | TRBV27 | CASSLFLDYNEQFF | TGTGCCAGCAGTTTATTCCTGGACTACAATGAGCAGTTCTTC
TRBJ2-7 | TRBD2 | medium-sized | TRBV12-3/TRBV12-4 | CASSPTTSGRLYEQYF | TGTGCCAGCAGTCCCACGACTAGCGGGAGGTTATACGAGCAGTACTTC
TRBJ2-1 | - | - | TRBV12-3/TRBV12-4 | CASSLTSMNEQFF | TGTGCCAGCAGTTTAACTAGCATGAATGAGCAGTTCTTC
TRBJ2-1 | TRBD2 | many | TRBV7-2 | CASSGPQMLAGGSYEQFF | TGTGCCAGCAGCGGACCACAAATGCTAGCGGGAGGGAGCTATGAGCAGTTCTTC
TRBJ2-2 | - | - | TRBV11-3 | CASSLGLASTGELFF | TGTGCCAGCAGCTTAGGCCTAGCGAGCACCGGGGAGCTGTTTTTT
TRBJ1-5 | - | many | TRBV12-3/TRBV12-4 | CASSHGQGRQPQHF | TGTGCCAGCAGTCACGGCCAGGGACGACAGCCCCAGCATTTT
TRBJ2-7 | TRBD1 | many | TRBV7-8 | CASSGTELSYEQYF | TGTGCCAGCAGCGGGACAGAACTCTCCTACGAGCAGTACTTC
TRBJ2-7 | - | medium-sized | TRBV7-2 | CASSLERGVSNEQYF | TGTGCCAGCAGCTTAGAGAGAGGGGTAAGCAATGAGCAGTACTTC
TRBJ2-3 | - | once | TRBV12-3/TRBV12-4 | CASSWAQDTQYF | TGTGCCAGCAGTTGGGCCCAAGATACGCAGTATTTT
TRBJ2-3 | - | many | TRBV11-3 | CASSPKRDTQYF | TGTGCCAGCAGCCCTAAGCGAGATACGCAGTATTTT
TRBJ2-1 | TRBD1 | - | TRBV12-3/TRBV12-4 | CASTNRGPYYEQFF | TGTGCCAGCACCAACAGGGGTCCGTACTACGAGCAGTTCTTC
TRBJ1-2 | - | many | TRBV6-6 | CASSYSLRGLYGYTF | TGTGCCAGCAGTTACTCGCTCCGGGGCCTCTATGGCTACACCTTC
TRBJ1-5 | TRBD1 | - | TRBV6-1 | CASSERGSMDRVYQPQHF | TGTGCCAGCAGTGAAAGAGGGTCGATGGACAGGGTTTATCAGCCCCAGCATTTT
TRBJ2-5 | - | - | TRBV24-1 | CATSDRLGRSAETQYF | TGTGCCACCAGTGATCGGTTGGGCAGGAGCGCTGAGACCCAGTACTTC
TRBJ1-1 | - | few | TRBV6-1 | CASLRGGADTEAFF | TGTGCCAGCCTCCGAGGGGGGGCGGACACTGAAGCTTTCTTT
TRBJ2-1 | - | medium-sized | TRBV11-3 | CASSLGNGFQFF | TGTGCCAGCAGCTTAGGAAATGGCTTCCAGTTCTTC
TRBJ2-1 | TRBD2 | - | TRBV12-3/TRBV12-4 | CASSPVSGGMEQFF | TGTGCCAGCAGCCCTGTTAGCGGGGGAATGGAGCAGTTCTTC
TRBJ2-1 | - | medium-sized | TRBV7-2 | CASSPRGKGADEQFF | TGTGCCAGCAGCCCCCGCGGGAAGGGCGCCGACGAGCAGTTCTTC
TRBJ1-4 | - | few | TRBV7-8 | CASSLTEKLFF | TGTGCCAGCAGCTTGACTGAAAAACTGTTTTTT
TRBJ2-5 | TRBD1 | few | TRBV5-8 | CASSAYRGGETQYF | TGTGCCAGCAGCGCTTACAGGGGCGGGGAGACCCAGTACTTC
TRBJ2-1 | TRBD1 | - | TRBV11-2 | CASSSDRGNSYEQFF | TGTGCCAGCAGCTCGGACAGGGGGAACTCCTACGAGCAGTTCTTC
TRBJ2-3 | TRBD2 | medium-sized | TRBV6-1 | CASLAGGTDTQYF | TGTGCCAGTCTAGCGGGGGGCACAGATACGCAGTATTTT
TRBJ2-1 | TRBD1 | many | TRBV7-3 | CASSLTGTDYNEQFF | TGTGCCAGCAGCTTAACAGGGACAGACTACAATGAGCAGTTCTTC
TRBJ2-1 | TRBD2 | - | TRBV6-1 | CASSEGVRGLAGGETQFF | TGTGCCAGCAGTGAAGGTGTACGGGGACTAGCGGGGGGGGAGACCCAGTTCTTC
TRBJ1-6 | TRBD1 | few | TRBV6-1 | CASGDRSDSPLHF | TGTGCCAGTGGGGACAGATCTGATTCACCCCTCCACTTT
TRBJ2-7 | - | medium-sized | TRBV7-6 | CASSFGFPAYEQYF | TGTGCCAGCAGCTTCGGATTTCCCGCCTACGAGCAGTACTTC
TRBJ2-1 | - | few | TRBV7-2 | CASSPWTISYEQFF | TGTGCCAGCAGCCCCTGGACCATTTCCTACGAGCAGTTCTTC
TRBJ2-1 | TRBD2 | many | TRBV6-6 | CASSYSRGYERGGLEETQFF | TGTGCCAGCAGTTACTCGAGGGGTTACGAGCGGGGGGGCCTAGAAGAGACCCAGTTCTTC
TRBJ2-1 | TRBD2 | - | TRBV11-1 | CASSLSGGSRNEQFF | TGTGCCAGCAGCCTAAGCGGGGGCTCTAGGAATGAGCAGTTCTTC
TRBJ1-3 | TRBD1 | - | TRBV6-1 | CASRPDRVGNTIYF | TGTGCCAGCAGGCCTGACAGGGTCGGGAACACCATATATTTT
TRBJ2-5 | TRBD2 | - | TRBV6-1 | CASSHSGKETQYF | TGTGCCAGCAGTCATAGCGGGAAAGAGACCCAGTACTTC
TRBJ2-3 | TRBD2 | medium-sized | TRBV7-2 | CASSLWASGAGPDTQYF | TGTGCCAGCAGCTTATGGGCTAGCGGAGCGGGCCCAGATACGCAGTATTTT
TRBJ2-1 | - | medium-sized | TRBV7-6 | CASSTKPNYEQFF | TGTGCCAGCAGCACAAAACCAAACTACGAGCAGTTCTTC
TRBJ2-5 | TRBD1 | many | TRBV6-2/TRBV6-3 | CASSYSGTAETQYF | TGTGCCAGCAGTTACTCCGGGACAGCAGAGACCCAGTACTTC
TRBJ2-7 | - | few | TRBV7-9 | CASSTLSYNEQYF | TGTGCCAGCAGTACCCTCTCCTACAATGAGCAGTACTTC
TRBJ2-7 | TRBD1 | many | TRBV6-1 | CASSEGTGGYNEQYF | TGTGCCAGCAGTGAAGGGACAGGGGGCTACAATGAGCAGTACTTC
TRBJ2-7 | TRBD2 | medium-sized | TRBV12-3/TRBV12-4 | CASSPRGDEQYF | TGTGCCAGCAGTCCCCGGGGGGACGAGCAGTACTTC
TRBJ2-1 | TRBD1 | - | TRBV6-1 | CASSLPDRGGYEQFF | TGTGCCAGCAGTTTACCGGACAGGGGAGGCTACGAGCAGTTCTTC
TRBJ2-5 | TRBD1 | medium-sized | TRBV6-6 | CASSLGQGAETQYF | TGTGCCAGCAGCCTGGGACAGGGGGCCGAGACCCAGTACTTC
TRBJ2-1 | TRBD1 | medium-sized | TRBV6-1 | CASVWTGRETQFF | TGTGCCAGCGTCTGGACAGGACGAGAGACCCAGTTCTTC
TRBJ2-5 | - | medium-sized | TRBV7-2 | CASSLARLVRAQETQYF | TGTGCCAGCAGCTTAGCGAGACTAGTTAGGGCCCAAGAGACCCAGTACTTC
TRBJ2-3 | - | - | TRBV7-6 | CASSPGVGEVTDTQYF | TGTGCCAGCAGCCCGGGTGTGGGGGAGGTCACAGATACGCAGTATTTT